This TCR beta chain was obtained from a study of T-cell memory formation after mild COVID-19. TCRdb called the 5' RACE reads again in MiXCR, with one record for every CDR3 protein. This sample has about 300,000 distinct CDR3 sequences, with 15% to 20% found just once. At least ten counts were recorded for this clonotype. No antigen is known for it. The CDR3 runs to 17 residues. The germline V and J ends were trimmed by 4 bases and 4 bases, with 18 bases remaining between them. CDR1 and CDR2 (germline): SGDLS, YYNGEE. Findings and caveats of the study: Contracting CD4+ clones were located mainly in CM and EM, and CD8+ clones in EMRA. Within pre-infection memory, some responding clones were found, suggesting cross-reactive memory joined.

The sample was PBMCs or a T cell subset sorted from them (not recorded which). The genes are TRBV9 and TRBJ2-6; D is unresolved. The source of this sequence is a man aged 18 to 30 who had mild COVID-19 (a few samples of this study predate the infection). Cell type and time point are not known. The CDR3 nucleotides read TGTGCCAGCAGCACCAGGACCCTAAGGTCCGGGGCCAACGTCCTGACTTTC. The encoded protein is CASSTRTLRSGANVLTF.